This entry lists 10 T cell receptor beta chains sequenced from one sample in a study of cytomegalovirus exposure and HLA in healthy donors. PCR primers comprised 60 Vbeta and 13 Jbeta primers. Generated by immunoSEQ multiplex PCR, the TCRdb table keeps only in-frame clones and is missing some. The table lists some 150,000 clones, 82% of them singletons. Material: PBMCs. Receptors were obtained from a man between 50 and 59 years old in good health and CMV-seropositive.

V and J are TRBV4-2 and TRBJ1-1, with a weak D call TRBD1 (5 bases). V lost 5 bases and J 0 bases, leaving 19 bases between the germline ends. CDR3 length equals 17 residues. The germline V gene encodes CDR1 LGHNA and CDR2 YNFKEQ. CDR3 DNA sequence: TGTGCCAGCAGCTCCAGCGGGACGGCGCTGCTGAACACTGAAGCTTTCTTT. This gives the protein CASSSSGTALLNTEAFF.

This clone was picked up one time. CDR3 nucleotide sequence: TGTGCCAGCAGCCAAGATGAACAGCACTATGGCTACACCTTC. Translated, it gives CASSQDEQHYGYTF. The chain employs TRBV14 and TRBJ1-2, with D unclear. Trimming pared 0 bases from V and 3 bases from J, leaving 8 bases between. Germline V lookup: CDR1 SGHDN, CDR2 FVKESK. This CDR3 comprises 14 residues.

The V call is TRBV14, the J call TRBJ2-7; 9 bases map to TRBD1. The CDR3 is 15 residues long. Trimming cost V 4 bases and J 1 base; bases outside gene matches: 5. The V gene's germline CDR1 is SGHDN and CDR2 FVKESK. CDR3 in DNA: TGTGCCAGCAGCCCTTACAGGGGGCGATCCTACGAGCAGTACTTC. Translation gives CASSPYRGRSYEQYF.

Concerning this clone: The junction differs from germline at one of its ends, possibly a read error. The J gene is TRBJ2-5, the V gene TRBV7-7; D possibly corresponds to TRBD2 (6 bases). The length of the CDR3 is 15 residues. The germline V gene encodes CDR1 SSHAT and CDR2 FNYEAQ (reference sequence). CDR3 residues: CASSLGSPSVETQYF. In DNA, the CDR3 is TGTGCTAGCAGCTTAGGATCCCCTAGCGTGGAGACCCAGTACTTC.

Only a few counts were recorded for this clone. The rearrangement links TRBV7-9 to TRBJ1-1; D is uncertain. Trimming stripped 5 bases from V and 10 bases from J, with 11 bases between. Germline V CDR1 and CDR2: SEHNR, FQNEAQ (reference sequence). This CDR3 is built from 11 residues. CDR3 bases: TGTGCCAGCAGCCCGGTGCCGGGAGCTTTCTTT. Translation: CASSPVPGAFF.

The J gene is TRBJ2-1, the V gene TRBV29-1; weak D call: TRBD1 (5 bases). V dropped 2 bases and J dropped 4 bases, with 6 bases sitting between them. Looked up from germline, CDR1 is SQVTM and CDR2 is ANQGSEA. The CDR3 length is 12 residues. CDR3 loop: CSVEHRYNEQFF. Here the CDR3 DNA reads TGCAGCGTTGAACACAGGTACAATGAGCAGTTCTTC.

In this sample, this clone turned up once. The rearrangement links TRBV5-4 to TRBJ2-5, with 14 bases lining up with TRBD2. The J call may be faulty, since TRBJ2-7 better matches the DNA end. Germline assignment: CDR1 SGHNT and CDR2 YYREEE (reference sequence). CDR3 size: 18 residues. CDR3 DNA: TGTGCCAGCAGCTTAGGGACTAGCGGGAGCCTCCGTTCCTACGAGCAGTACTTC. As protein: CASSLGTSGSLRSYEQYF.

This clone is a singleton in its sample. The V call is TRBV5-6, the J call TRBJ2-5; D gene uncertain. Germline V CDR1 and CDR2: SGHDT, YYEEEE. V lost 0 bases and J 7 bases, leaving 4 bases between the germline ends. The CDR3 loop spans 11 amino acids. The CDR3 DNA is TGTGCCAGCAGCTTGGGAGGGACCCAGTACTTC. Translated: CASSLGGTQYF.

The V gene is TRBV5-1, the J gene TRBJ2-3, with 9 bases identical to TRBD2. The CDR3 length is 15 residues. Germline lookup yields CDR1 SGHRS and CDR2 YFSETQ. V lost 0 bases and J lost 5; bases outside the gene matches: 4. The CDR3 region is CASSLGSGGLDTQYF. The CDR3 coding sequence is TGCGCCAGCAGCTTGGGAAGCGGGGGGCTAGATACGCAGTATTTT.

This clone turned up a few times. This chain uses TRBV29-1 with TRBJ2-5; 8 bases align to TRBD2. In germline, CDR1 is SQVTM, CDR2 ANQGSEA. The V segment lost 1 base and the J segment 4 bases; nucleotides outside the gene matches: 5. The CDR3 runs 14 residues. In DNA, the CDR3 is TGCAGCGTTGAAGCGGGAGGGCGTCGAGAGACCCAGTACTTC. Protein: CSVEAGGRRETQYF. Filled out from reference TRBV29-1 and TRBJ2-5, the complete variable domain reads SAVISQKPSRDICQRGTSLTIQCQVDSQVTMMFWYRQQPGQSLTLIATANQGSEATYESGFVIDKFPISRPNLTFSTLTVSNMSPEDSSIYLCSVEAGGRRETQYFGPGTRLLVL.